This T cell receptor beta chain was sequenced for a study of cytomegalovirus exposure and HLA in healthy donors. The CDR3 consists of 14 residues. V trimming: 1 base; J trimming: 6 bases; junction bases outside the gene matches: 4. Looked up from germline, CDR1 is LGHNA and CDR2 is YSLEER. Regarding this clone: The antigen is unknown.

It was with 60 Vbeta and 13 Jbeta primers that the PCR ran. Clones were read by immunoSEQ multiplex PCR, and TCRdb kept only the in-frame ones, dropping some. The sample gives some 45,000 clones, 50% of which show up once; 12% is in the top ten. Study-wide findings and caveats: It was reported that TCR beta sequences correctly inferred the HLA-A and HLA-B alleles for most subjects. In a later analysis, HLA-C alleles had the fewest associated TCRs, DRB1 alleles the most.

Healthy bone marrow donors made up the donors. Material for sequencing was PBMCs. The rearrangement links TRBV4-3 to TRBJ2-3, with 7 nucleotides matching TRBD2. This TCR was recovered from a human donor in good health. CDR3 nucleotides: TGCGCCAGCAGCCAAGTGGCGGGGGTTGATACGCAGTATTTT. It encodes CASSQVAGVDTQYF.